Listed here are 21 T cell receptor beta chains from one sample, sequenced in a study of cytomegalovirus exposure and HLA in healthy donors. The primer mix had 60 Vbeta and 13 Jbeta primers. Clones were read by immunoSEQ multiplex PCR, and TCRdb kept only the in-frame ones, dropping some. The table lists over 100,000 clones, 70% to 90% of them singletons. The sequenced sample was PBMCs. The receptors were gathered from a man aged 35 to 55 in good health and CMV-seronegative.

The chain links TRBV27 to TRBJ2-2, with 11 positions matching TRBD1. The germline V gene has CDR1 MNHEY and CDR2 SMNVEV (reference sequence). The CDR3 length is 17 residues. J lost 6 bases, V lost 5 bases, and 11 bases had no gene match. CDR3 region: CASSRLIPGQGAGELFF. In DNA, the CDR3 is TGTGCCAGCAGTCGCCTCATTCCGGGACAGGGGGCCGGGGAGCTGTTTTTT.

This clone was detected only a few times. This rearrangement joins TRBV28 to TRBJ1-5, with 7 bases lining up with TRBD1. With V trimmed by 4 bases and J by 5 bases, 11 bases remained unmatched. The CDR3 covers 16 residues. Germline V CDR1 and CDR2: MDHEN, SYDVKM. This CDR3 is CASSWPRDRTDQPQHF. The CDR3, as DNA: TGTGCCAGCAGTTGGCCCCGGGACAGAACGGATCAGCCCCAGCATTTT.

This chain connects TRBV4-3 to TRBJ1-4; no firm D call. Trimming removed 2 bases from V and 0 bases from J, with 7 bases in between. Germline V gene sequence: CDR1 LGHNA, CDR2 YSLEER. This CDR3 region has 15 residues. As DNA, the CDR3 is TGCGCCAGCAGCCAATCGGTTGCAACTAATGAAAAACTGTTTTTT. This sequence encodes CASSQSVATNEKLFF.

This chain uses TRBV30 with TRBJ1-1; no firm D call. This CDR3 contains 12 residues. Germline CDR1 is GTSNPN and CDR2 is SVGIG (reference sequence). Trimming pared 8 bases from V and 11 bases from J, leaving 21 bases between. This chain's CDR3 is CATLRPRDRAFF. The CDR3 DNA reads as TGTGCCACCCTCCGGCCCCGGGATAGGGCTTTCTTT.

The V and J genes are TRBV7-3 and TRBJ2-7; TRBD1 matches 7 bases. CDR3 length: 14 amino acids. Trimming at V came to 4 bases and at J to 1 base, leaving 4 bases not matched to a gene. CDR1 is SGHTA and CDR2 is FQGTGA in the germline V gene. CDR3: CASSSTGSSYEQYF. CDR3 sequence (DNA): TGTGCCAGCAGCTCGACAGGGTCATCCTACGAGCAGTACTTC.

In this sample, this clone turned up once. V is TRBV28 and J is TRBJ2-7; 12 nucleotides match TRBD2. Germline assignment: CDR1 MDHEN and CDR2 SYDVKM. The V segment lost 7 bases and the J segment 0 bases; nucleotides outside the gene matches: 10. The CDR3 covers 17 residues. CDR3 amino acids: CASTGTSGLTSSYEQYF. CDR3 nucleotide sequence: TGTGCCAGCACCGGGACTAGCGGGCTAACAAGCTCCTACGAGCAGTACTTC.

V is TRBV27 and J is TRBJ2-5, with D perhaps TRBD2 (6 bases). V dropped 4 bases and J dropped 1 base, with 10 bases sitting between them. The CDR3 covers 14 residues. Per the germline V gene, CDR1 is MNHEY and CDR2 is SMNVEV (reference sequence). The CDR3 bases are TGTGCCAGCAGTTGGGGGAGGTTCCAAGAGACCCAGTACTTC. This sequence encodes CASSWGRFQETQYF.

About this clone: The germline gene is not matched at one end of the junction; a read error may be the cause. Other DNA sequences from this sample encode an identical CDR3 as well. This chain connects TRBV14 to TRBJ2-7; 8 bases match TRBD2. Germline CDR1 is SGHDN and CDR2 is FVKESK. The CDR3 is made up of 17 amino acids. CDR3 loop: CASSQVWVQAGGYEQYF. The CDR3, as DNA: TGCGCCAGCAGCCAAGTATGGGTCCAGGCGGGAGGCTACGAGCAGTACTTC.

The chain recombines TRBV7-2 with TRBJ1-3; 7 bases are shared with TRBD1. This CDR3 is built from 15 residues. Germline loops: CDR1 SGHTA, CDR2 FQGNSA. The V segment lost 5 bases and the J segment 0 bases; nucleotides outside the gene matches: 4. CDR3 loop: CASSPTGRSGNTIYF. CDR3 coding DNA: TGTGCCAGCAGCCCGACAGGGCGCTCTGGAAACACCATATATTTT.

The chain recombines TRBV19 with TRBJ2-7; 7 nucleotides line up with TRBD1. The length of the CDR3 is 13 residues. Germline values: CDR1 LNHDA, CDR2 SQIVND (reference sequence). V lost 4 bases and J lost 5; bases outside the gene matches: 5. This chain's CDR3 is CASSTLDRDEQYF. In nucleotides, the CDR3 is TGTGCCAGTAGTACACTCGACAGGGACGAGCAGTACTTC.

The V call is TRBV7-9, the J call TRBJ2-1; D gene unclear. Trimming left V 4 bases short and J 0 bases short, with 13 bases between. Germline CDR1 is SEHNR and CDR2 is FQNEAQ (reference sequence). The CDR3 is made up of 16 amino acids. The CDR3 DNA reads TGTGCCAGCAGCTCTGGTCCTCTAGGCTCCTACAATGAGCAGTTCTTC. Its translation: CASSSGPLGSYNEQFF.

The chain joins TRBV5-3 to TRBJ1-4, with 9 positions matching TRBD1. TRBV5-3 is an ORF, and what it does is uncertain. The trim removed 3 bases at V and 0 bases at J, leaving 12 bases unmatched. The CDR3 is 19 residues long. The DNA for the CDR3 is TGTGCCAGAAGCTGGGGGGACAGGGCCTTTCATGCAACTAATGAAAAACTGTTTTTT. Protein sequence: CARSWGDRAFHATNEKLFF.

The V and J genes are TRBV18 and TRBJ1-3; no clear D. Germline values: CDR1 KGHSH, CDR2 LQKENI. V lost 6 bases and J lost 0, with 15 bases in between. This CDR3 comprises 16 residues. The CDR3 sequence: CASSPPGVLSGNTIYF. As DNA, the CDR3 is TGTGCCAGCTCGCCCCCCGGGGTGCTCTCTGGAAACACCATATATTTT.

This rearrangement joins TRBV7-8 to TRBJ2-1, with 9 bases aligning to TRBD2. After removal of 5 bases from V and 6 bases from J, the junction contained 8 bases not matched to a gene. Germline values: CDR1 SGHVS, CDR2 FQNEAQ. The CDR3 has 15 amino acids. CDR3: CASSPRSGSSNEQFF. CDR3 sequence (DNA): TGTGCCAGCAGCCCCCGTAGCGGGAGTAGCAATGAGCAGTTCTTC. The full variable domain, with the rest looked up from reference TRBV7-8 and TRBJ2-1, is GAGVSQSPRYKVAKRGQDVALRCDPISGHVSLFWYQQALGQGPEFLTYFQNEAQLDKSGLPSDRFFAERPEGSVSTLKIQRTQQEDSAVYLCASSPRSGSSNEQFFGPGTRLTVL.

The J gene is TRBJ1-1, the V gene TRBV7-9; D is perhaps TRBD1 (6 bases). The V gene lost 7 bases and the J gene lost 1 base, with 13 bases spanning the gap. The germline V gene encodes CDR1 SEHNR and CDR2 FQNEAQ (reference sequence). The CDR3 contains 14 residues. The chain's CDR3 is CASTRQETNTEAFF. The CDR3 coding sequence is TGTGCCAGCACCCGACAGGAGACGAACACTGAAGCTTTCTTT.

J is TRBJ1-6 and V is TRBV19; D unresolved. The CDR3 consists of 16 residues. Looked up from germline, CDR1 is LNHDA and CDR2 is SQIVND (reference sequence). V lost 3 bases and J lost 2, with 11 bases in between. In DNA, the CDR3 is TGTGCCAGTAGTATTAGGAAGAGCGCCTATAATTCACCCCTCCACTTT. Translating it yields CASSIRKSAYNSPLHF.

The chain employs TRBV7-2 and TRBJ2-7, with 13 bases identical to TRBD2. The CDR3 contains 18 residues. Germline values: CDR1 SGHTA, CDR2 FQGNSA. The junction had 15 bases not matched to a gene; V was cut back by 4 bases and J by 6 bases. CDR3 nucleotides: TGTGCCAGCAGCTCCGAACTTCCGGGACTAGCGGGATCAGGCGAGCAGTACTTC. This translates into CASSSELPGLAGSGEQYF.

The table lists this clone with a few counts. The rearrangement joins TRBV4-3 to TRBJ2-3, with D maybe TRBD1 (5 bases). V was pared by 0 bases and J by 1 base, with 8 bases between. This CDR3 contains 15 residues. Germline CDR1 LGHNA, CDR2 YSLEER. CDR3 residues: CASSQEDTGTDTQYF. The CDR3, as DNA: TGCGCCAGCAGCCAAGAGGACACTGGCACAGATACGCAGTATTTT.

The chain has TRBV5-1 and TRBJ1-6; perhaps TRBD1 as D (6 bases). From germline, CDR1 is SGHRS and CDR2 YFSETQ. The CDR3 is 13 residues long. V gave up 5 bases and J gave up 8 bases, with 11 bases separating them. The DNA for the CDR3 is TGCGCCAGCAGGCCTTCAGGGGATTCACCCCTCCACTTT. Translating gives CASRPSGDSPLHF.

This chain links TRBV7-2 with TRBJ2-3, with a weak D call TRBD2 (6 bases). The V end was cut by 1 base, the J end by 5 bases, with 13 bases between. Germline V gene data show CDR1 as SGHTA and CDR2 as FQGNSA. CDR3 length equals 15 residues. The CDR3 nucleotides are TGTGCCAGCAGCTTAGACGGGAGAGGTGTAGATACGCAGTATTTT. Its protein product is CASSLDGRGVDTQYF. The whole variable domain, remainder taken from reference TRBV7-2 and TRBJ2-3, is GAGVSQSPSNKVTEKGKDVELRCDPISGHTALYWYRQSLGQGLEFLIYFQGNSAPDKSGLPSDRFSAERTGGSVSTLTIQRTQQEDSAVYLCASSLDGRGVDTQYFGPGTRLTVL.

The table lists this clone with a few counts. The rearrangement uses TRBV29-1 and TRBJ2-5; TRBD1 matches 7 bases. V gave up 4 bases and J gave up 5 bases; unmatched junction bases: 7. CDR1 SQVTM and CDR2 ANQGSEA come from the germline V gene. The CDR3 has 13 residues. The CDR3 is CSVVPGTEETQYF. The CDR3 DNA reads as TGCAGCGTTGTCCCCGGGACAGAGGAGACCCAGTACTTC.